This passage covers 16 T cell receptor beta chains from one sample sequenced in a study of shared clonotypes between healthy human individuals. Here immunoSEQ multiplex PCR was the method, and the copy in TCRdb shows in-frame clones only, minus some. The table has 450,000 to 500,000 clones, approximately 80% seen once. The sequencing sample was made of PBMCs. These receptors all come from a woman in her thirties or forties in good health. Some clones in this sample may be carry-over from other donors' samples.

V usage is TRBV2 and J usage is TRBJ2-7; a possible D gene is TRBD2 (5 bases). Germline V gene sequence: CDR1 SNHLY, CDR2 FYNNEI. CDR3 length equals 15 residues. Trimming stripped 5 bases from V and 0 bases from J, with 14 bases between. The CDR3, as DNA: TGTGCCAGCAGTTCGGCGGGCCTACCCTCCTACGAGCAGTACTTC. Its translation: CASSSAGLPSYEQYF. Looking up the rest from reference TRBV2 and TRBJ2-7 gives the full variable domain: EPEVTQTPSHQVTQMGQEVILRCVPISNHLYFYWYRQILGQKVEFLVSFYNNEISEKSEIFDDQFSVERPDGSNFTLKIRSTKLEDSAMYFCASSSAGLPSYEQYFGPGTRLTVT.

About this clone: It differs at one base from a far larger clone, so likely a read error. V usage is TRBV27 and J usage is TRBJ1-1; possibly TRBD1 for D (5 bases). The germline gives CDR1 MNHEY, CDR2 SMNVEV (reference sequence). The CDR3 loop spans 13 amino acids. The CDR3 DNA is TGTGCCGGCAGTTTAAGCAGGGACACTGAAGCTTTCTTT. Amino acids: CAGSLSRDTEAFF.

The J gene is TRBJ2-2, the V gene TRBV7-2; 7 nucleotides align to TRBD2. From germline, CDR1 is SGHTA and CDR2 FQGNSA. The CDR3 is made up of 14 amino acids. V lost 5 bases, J lost 5 bases, and 5 bases stayed unmatched. The CDR3 DNA is TGTGCCAGCAGCGTCGGGACTACAACCGGGGAGCTGTTTTTT. Encoded protein: CASSVGTTTGELFF.

This clone was picked up a small number of times. This rearrangement joins TRBV7-2 to TRBJ2-5; D is tentatively TRBD1 or TRBD2 (6 bases each). V was pared by 4 bases and J by 5 bases, with 14 bases between. The CDR3 has 14 amino acids. Germline CDR1 is SGHTA and CDR2 is FQGNSA. This chain's CDR3 is CASSSRQEGETQYF. CDR3 bases: TGTGCCAGCAGCTCTCGACAGGAGGGGGAGACCCAGTACTTC.

The genes are TRBV18 and TRBJ1-1; D not certain. The ends were cut back, 0 bases at V and 3 bases at J, with 8 bases in the middle. Germline V CDR1 and CDR2: KGHSH, LQKENI. This CDR3 region has 14 residues. The CDR3 nucleotides are TGTGCCAGCTCACCACCGGGGTGGGACACTGAAGCTTTCTTT. Translated, it gives CASSPPGWDTEAFF.

The V call is TRBV4-3, the J call TRBJ1-1; 7 positions match TRBD1. V shed 4 bases and J 1 base; nucleotides not matched to a gene: 15. Per germline, CDR1 LGHNA and CDR2 YSLEER. The CDR3 is made up of 18 amino acids. CDR3 loop: CASSPTGQILEGNTEAFF. The CDR3, as DNA: TGCGCCAGCAGCCCCACGGGACAGATTCTTGAGGGGAACACTGAAGCTTTCTTT.

As regards this clone: Other DNA sequences in this specimen translate into the identical CDR3. This sequence joins TRBV9 and TRBJ2-1; D is undetermined. The CDR3 has 15 residues. Germline values: CDR1 SGDLS, CDR2 YYNGEE. Trimming stripped 0 bases from V and 1 base from J, with 8 bases between. CDR3 region: CASSVGVGSYNEQFF. In DNA, the CDR3 is TGTGCCAGCAGCGTAGGAGTCGGGTCCTACAATGAGCAGTTCTTC.

This chain links TRBV5-4 with TRBJ1-2, with a tentative D call TRBD1 (5 bases). Per germline, CDR1 SGHNT and CDR2 YYREEE (reference sequence). V lost 4 bases to trimming and J lost 0 bases, with 13 bases between them. The CDR3 runs to 15 residues. CDR3 amino acids: CASSPHGASNYGYTF. CDR3 sequence (DNA): TGTGCCAGCAGCCCCCACGGGGCCTCTAACTATGGCTACACCTTC.

The V and J genes are TRBV2 and TRBJ2-1, with 9 positions matching TRBD1. The CDR3 runs to 16 residues. The trim removed 2 bases at V and 3 bases at J, leaving 5 bases unmatched. Germline V gives CDR1 SNHLY, CDR2 FYNNEI. CDR3 nucleotides: TGTGCCAGCAGTGAAAGCGGGACAGGGCTCTACAATGAGCAGTTCTTC. It yields the protein CASSESGTGLYNEQFF. The variable domain in full, completed from reference TRBV2 and TRBJ2-1, reads EPEVTQTPSHQVTQMGQEVILRCVPISNHLYFYWYRQILGQKVEFLVSFYNNEISEKSEIFDDQFSVERPDGSNFTLKIRSTKLEDSAMYFCASSESGTGLYNEQFFGPGTRLTVL.

CDR3 protein: CASSITGVSSSYNEQFF. The CDR3 DNA sequence: TGTGCCAGCAGCATAACGGGGGTATCCTCATCCTACAATGAGCAGTTCTTC. The chain employs TRBV11-2 and TRBJ2-1; D possibly corresponds to TRBD2 (6 bases). This CDR3 is 17 amino acids long. Germline V lookup: CDR1 SGHAT, CDR2 FQNNGV. V gave up 5 bases and J gave up 1 base, with 18 bases separating them.

The V and J genes are TRBV7-6 and TRBJ2-3, with D perhaps TRBD2 (6 bases). V lost 5 bases to trimming and J lost 3 bases, with 12 bases between them. This CDR3 has 14 residues. Germline values: CDR1 SGHVS, CDR2 FNYEAQ. CDR3 bases: TGTGCCAGCAGCCCGGAGGGGTGGACAGATACGCAGTATTTT. It specifies CASSPEGWTDTQYF.

The V and J genes are TRBV7-9 and TRBJ2-3; 9 bases are a match to TRBD1. The CDR3 is 17 residues long. J lost 2 bases, V lost 0 bases, and 6 bases had no gene match. From germline, CDR1 is SEHNR and CDR2 FQNEAQ (reference sequence). The CDR3 is CASSLAQGQGYTDTQYF. In nucleotides, the CDR3 is TGTGCCAGCAGCTTAGCTCAGGGACAGGGATACACAGATACGCAGTATTTT.

J is TRBJ2-7 and V is TRBV19; TRBD1 aligns across 10 bases. This CDR3 has 14 residues. V gave up 4 bases and J gave up 5 bases; unmatched junction bases: 5. Germline V gene lookup returns CDR1 LNHDA and CDR2 SQIVND (reference sequence). CDR3 bases: TGTGCCAGTAGTACGGGACAGGGGCTTAACGAGCAGTACTTC. Amino acids: CASSTGQGLNEQYF.

This clone is a singleton in its sample. The chain recombines TRBV7-9 with TRBJ2-7; D perhaps matches TRBD2 (6 bases). Germline V gene data show CDR1 as SEHNR and CDR2 as FQNEAQ (reference sequence). The V end lost 4 bases, the J end lost 5 bases, and 21 bases lay between the germline ends. The CDR3 has 16 residues. In DNA, the CDR3 is TGTGCCAGCAGCTCCCCCCTGTCCCGGCGGGAAAACGAGCAGTACTTC. This codes for CASSSPLSRRENEQYF.

The chain employs TRBV19 and TRBJ1-5; D call uncertain. Trimming removed 3 bases at V and 2 bases at J, with 8 bases between. CDR1 and CDR2 from the germline V gene are LNHDA and SQIVND (reference sequence). The CDR3 has 14 residues. The DNA for the CDR3 is TGTGCCAGTAGTATGAGGATGCGCAATCAGCCCCAGCATTTT. Its translation: CASSMRMRNQPQHF. Looking up the rest from reference TRBV19 and TRBJ1-5 gives the full variable domain: DGGITQSPKYLFRKEGQNVTLSCEQNLNHDAMYWYRQDPGQGLRLIYYSQIVNDFQKGDIAEGYSVSREKKESFPLTVTSAQKNPTAFYLCASSMRMRNQPQHFGDGTRLSIL.

The chain has TRBV6-4 and TRBJ2-1; TRBD2 might be the D (5 bases). Germline CDR1 reads MRHNA; CDR2 reads SNTAGT. The CDR3 spans 14 residues. The germline V and J ends were trimmed by 6 bases and 6 bases, with 15 bases remaining between them. In nucleotides, the CDR3 is TGTGCCAGCAGCCTAACCATTGAGGGCAATGAGCAGTTCTTC. Amino acids: CASSLTIEGNEQFF.